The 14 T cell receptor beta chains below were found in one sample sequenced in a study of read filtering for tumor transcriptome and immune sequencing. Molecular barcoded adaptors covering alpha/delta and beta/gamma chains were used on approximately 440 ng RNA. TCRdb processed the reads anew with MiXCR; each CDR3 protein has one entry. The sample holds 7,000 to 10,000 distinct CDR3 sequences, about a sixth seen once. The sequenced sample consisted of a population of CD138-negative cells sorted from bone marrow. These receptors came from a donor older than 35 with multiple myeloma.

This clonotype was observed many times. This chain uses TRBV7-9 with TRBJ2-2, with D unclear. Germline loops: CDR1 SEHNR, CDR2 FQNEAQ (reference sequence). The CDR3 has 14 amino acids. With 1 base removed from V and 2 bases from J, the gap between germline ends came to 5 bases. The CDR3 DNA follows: TGTGCCAGCAGCTTAGGGGCCAACACCGGGGAGCTGTTTTTT. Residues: CASSLGANTGELFF.

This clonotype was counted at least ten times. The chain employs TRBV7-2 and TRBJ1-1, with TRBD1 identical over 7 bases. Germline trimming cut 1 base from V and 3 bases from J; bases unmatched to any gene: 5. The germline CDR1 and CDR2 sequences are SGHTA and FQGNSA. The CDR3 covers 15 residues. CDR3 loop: CASSLVTGRDTEAFF. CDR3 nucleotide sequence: TGTGCCAGCAGCTTAGTGACAGGGCGAGACACTGAAGCTTTCTTT.

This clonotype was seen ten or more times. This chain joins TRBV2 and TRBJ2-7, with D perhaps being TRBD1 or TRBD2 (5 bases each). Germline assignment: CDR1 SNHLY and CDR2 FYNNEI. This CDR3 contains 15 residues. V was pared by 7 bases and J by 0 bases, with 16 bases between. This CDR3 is CASKLEAGSSYEQYF. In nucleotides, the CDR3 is TGTGCCAGCAAACTGGAAGCAGGGAGCTCCTACGAGCAGTACTTC.

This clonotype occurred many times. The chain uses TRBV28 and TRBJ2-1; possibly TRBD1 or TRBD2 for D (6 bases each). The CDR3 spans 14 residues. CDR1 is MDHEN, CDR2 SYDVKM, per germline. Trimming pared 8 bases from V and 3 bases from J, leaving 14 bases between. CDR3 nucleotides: TGTGCCAGCTCGGGACGGGGGCTCTACAATGAGCAGTTCTTC. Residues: CASSGRGLYNEQFF.

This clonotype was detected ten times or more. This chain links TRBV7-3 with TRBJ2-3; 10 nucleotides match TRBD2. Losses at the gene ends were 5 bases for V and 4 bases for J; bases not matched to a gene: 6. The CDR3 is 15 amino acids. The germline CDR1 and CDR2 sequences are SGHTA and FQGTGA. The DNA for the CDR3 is TGTGCCAGCAGCATAAGCGGGGGGGCCGCAGATACGCAGTATTTT. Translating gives CASSISGGAADTQYF.

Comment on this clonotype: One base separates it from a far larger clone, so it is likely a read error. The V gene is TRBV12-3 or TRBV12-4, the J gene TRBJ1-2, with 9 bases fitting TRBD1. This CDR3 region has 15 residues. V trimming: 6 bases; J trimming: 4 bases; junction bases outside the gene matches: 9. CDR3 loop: CASREQGALVYGYTF. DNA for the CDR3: TGTGCCAGCAGAGAACAGGGGGCCCTGGTCTATGGCTACACCTTC.

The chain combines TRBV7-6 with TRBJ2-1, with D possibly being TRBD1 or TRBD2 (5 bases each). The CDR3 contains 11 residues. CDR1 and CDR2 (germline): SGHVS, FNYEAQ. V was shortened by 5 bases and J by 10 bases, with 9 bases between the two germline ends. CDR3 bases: TGTGCCAGCAGCGGGGGTCACGAGCAGTTCTTC. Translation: CASSGGHEQFF.

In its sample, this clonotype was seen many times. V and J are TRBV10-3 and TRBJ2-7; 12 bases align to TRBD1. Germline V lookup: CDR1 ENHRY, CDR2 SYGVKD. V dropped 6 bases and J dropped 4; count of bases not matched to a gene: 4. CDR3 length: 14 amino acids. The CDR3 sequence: CAISRDRGLYEQYF. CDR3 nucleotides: TGTGCCATCAGCCGGGACAGGGGGCTGTACGAGCAGTACTTC.

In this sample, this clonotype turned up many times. The DNA of the CDR3 is TGTGCCAGCAGCTTAGATATACTGGCAGGAGATACGCAGTATTTT. It specifies CASSLDILAGDTQYF. The chain couples TRBV7-2 to TRBJ2-3; D is undetermined. From germline, CDR1 is SGHTA and CDR2 FQGNSA. V gave up 1 base and J gave up 5 bases, with 13 bases separating them. The CDR3 loop spans 15 amino acids.

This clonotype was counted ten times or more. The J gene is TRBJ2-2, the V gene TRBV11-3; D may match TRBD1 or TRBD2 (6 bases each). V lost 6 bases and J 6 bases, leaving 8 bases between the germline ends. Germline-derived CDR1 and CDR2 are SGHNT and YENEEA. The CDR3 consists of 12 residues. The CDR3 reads CASREGAGELFF. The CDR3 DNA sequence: TGTGCCAGCAGGGAGGGGGCCGGGGAGCTGTTTTTT.

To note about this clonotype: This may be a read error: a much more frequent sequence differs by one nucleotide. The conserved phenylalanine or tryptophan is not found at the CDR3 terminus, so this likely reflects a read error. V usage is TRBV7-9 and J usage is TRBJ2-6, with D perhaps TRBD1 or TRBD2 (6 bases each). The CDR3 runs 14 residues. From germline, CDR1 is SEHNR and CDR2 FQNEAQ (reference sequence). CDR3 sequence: CASLGGSGADVLTS. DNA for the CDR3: TGTGCCAGCTTGGGGGGCTCTGGGGCCGACGTCCTGACTTCC.

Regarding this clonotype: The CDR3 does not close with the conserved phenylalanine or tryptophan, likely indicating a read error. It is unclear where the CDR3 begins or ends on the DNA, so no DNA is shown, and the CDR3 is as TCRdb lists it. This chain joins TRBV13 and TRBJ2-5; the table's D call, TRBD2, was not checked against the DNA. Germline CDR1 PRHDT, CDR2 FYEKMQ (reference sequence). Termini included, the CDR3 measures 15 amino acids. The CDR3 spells CASSFRQRRSETRYL.

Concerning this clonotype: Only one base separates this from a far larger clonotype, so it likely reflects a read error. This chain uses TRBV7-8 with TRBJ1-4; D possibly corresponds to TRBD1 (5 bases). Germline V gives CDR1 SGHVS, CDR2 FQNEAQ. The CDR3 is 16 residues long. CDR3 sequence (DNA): TGTGCCAGCAGCTTCGCGGGACTAGCGGGCACAGATACGCGGTATTTT. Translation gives CASSFAGLAGTDTRYF.

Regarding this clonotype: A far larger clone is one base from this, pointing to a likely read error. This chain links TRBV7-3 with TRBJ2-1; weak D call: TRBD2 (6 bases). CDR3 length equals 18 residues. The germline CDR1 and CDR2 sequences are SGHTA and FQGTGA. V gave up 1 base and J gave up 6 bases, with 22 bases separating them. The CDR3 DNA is TGTGCCAGCAGCTTAAAGGAAAGTGAGAGACTAGTCAGCAATGAGCAGTTCTTC. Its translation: CASSLKESERLVSNEQFF.